This passage covers 16 T cell receptor beta chains from one sample sequenced in a study of T cells in Graves' hyperthyroidism and ophthalmopathy. Amplified TCR beta CDR3 regions came from RNA transcripts. An initial round of RT-PCR targeting the TCR CDR3 relied on the HTBI primer set. Each CDR3 protein is one row after TCRdb ran MiXCR on the multiplex PCR reads. The table records approximately 480,000 distinct CDR3 sequences, roughly 20% of them present only once. Source material: blood. The receptors shown here come from a man younger than 35 with Graves' hyperthyroidism.

V usage is TRBV29-1 and J usage is TRBJ2-7; perhaps TRBD2 as D (6 bases). CDR3 size: 12 residues. V was shortened by 5 bases and J by 0 bases, with 8 bases between the two germline ends. In germline, CDR1 is SQVTM, CDR2 ANQGSEA. DNA of the CDR3: TGCAGCGTTTTCGGGAGCTCCTACGAGCAGTACTTC. Translation: CSVFGSSYEQYF.

CDR3 sequence (DNA): TGTGCCAGCAGCTTAGAGGGGGCGCGAACCGGGGAGCTGTTTTTT. Translated: CASSLEGARTGELFF. V usage is TRBV7-9 and J usage is TRBJ2-2; 7 nucleotides agree with TRBD1. Germline CDR1 and CDR2: SEHNR and FQNEAQ (reference sequence). With 1 base clipped from V and 5 bases from J, the junction kept 4 bases outside the gene matches. CDR3 length equals 15 residues.

This clonotype was seen ten or more times. The chain employs TRBV2 and TRBJ2-2; tentatively, D is TRBD1 (5 bases). V was cut by 5 bases and J by 1 base, with 11 bases left in between. The germline V gene has CDR1 SNHLY and CDR2 FYNNEI. The CDR3 sequence is 15 residues long. The CDR3 loop is CASSMTDWNTGELFF. The CDR3 DNA is TGTGCCAGCAGTATGACAGACTGGAACACCGGGGAGCTGTTTTTT. Drawing the rest from reference TRBV2 and TRBJ2-2, the complete variable domain is EPEVTQTPSHQVTQMGQEVILRCVPISNHLYFYWYRQILGQKVEFLVSFYNNEISEKSEIFDDQFSVERPDGSNFTLKIRSTKLEDSAMYFCASSMTDWNTGELFFGEGSRLTVL.

The J gene is TRBJ1-2, the V gene TRBV12-3 or TRBV12-4; 9 bases agree with TRBD1. With V trimmed by 7 bases and J by 1 base, 7 bases remained unmatched. The CDR3 is made up of 15 amino acids. Here the CDR3 reads CASTQGDRDNYGYTF. CDR3 DNA: TGTGCCAGCACCCAGGGGGACAGGGATAACTATGGCTACACCTTC.

As regards this clonotype: One base away lies a much larger clone, so this may be a sequencing read error. The chain combines TRBV3-1 with TRBJ2-4, with 8 nucleotides matching TRBD1. CDR3 size: 14 residues. Germline V gene sequence: CDR1 LGHDT, CDR2 YNNKEL (reference sequence). In DNA, the CDR3 is TGTGCCAGCAGCCCCCGGACAGGGTCGGACATTAAGTACTTC. Translating gives CASSPRTGSDIKYF.

The CDR3 loop is CASSPTGTGVYEQYF. For the CDR3, the DNA is TGTGCCAGCAGCCCTACCGGGACGGGGGTTTACGAGCAGTACTTC. The chain combines TRBV7-9 with TRBJ2-7, with D maybe TRBD2 (6 bases). V lost 5 bases and J 4 bases, leaving 18 bases between the germline ends. The CDR3 extends over 15 amino acids. The germline CDR1 and CDR2 sequences are SEHNR and FQNEAQ (reference sequence).

This clonotype was recorded at least ten times. The chain employs TRBV6-1 and TRBJ1-5; maybe TRBD1 (6 bases). CDR1 and CDR2 (germline): MNHNS, SASEGT. The V end was cut by 4 bases, the J end by 5 bases, with 9 bases between. The CDR3 runs to 13 residues. CDR3 sequence (DNA): TGTGCCAGCAGTGGACAGGCAGATCAGCCCCAGCATTTT. Residues: CASSGQADQPQHF.

A word on this clonotype: A much more abundant neighbour one base away suggests this may be a read error. The CDR3 bases are TGTGCCAGCAGCCCCGGGACGGCCTTGCCCTACACCTTC. Translation gives CASSPGTALPYTF. The chain has TRBV7-9 and TRBJ1-2; tentatively, D is TRBD1 (5 bases). This CDR3 is built from 13 residues. The V gene lost 5 bases and the J gene lost 10 bases, with 17 bases spanning the gap. The germline CDR1 and CDR2 sequences are SEHNR and FQNEAQ (reference sequence).

The genes are TRBV20-1 and TRBJ2-7, with D possibly being TRBD2 (5 bases). CDR3 size: 11 residues. Germline loops: CDR1 DFQATT, CDR2 SNEGSKA (reference sequence). V lost 0 bases and J lost 7, with 7 bases in between. The CDR3 bases are TGCAGTGCTAGAGATACGGGGGAGCAGTACTTC. Translated: CSARDTGEQYF.

The table lists this clonotype with many counts. V usage is TRBV19 and J usage is TRBJ1-1; D not resolved. Looked up from germline, CDR1 is LNHDA and CDR2 is SQIVND (reference sequence). Trimming cost V 8 bases and J 4 bases, with 11 bases left between them. This CDR3 has 12 amino acids. CDR3 DNA: TGTGCCAGTGTCGAGGGTAGCACTGAAGCTTTCTTT. Protein sequence: CASVEGSTEAFF.

J is TRBJ2-7 and V is TRBV7-2; 9 bases map to TRBD2. The CDR3 is 15 residues long. V lost 4 bases, J lost 1 base, and 5 bases stayed unmatched. The germline CDR1 and CDR2 sequences are SGHTA and FQGNSA. The CDR3 spells CASSWLAGPSYEQYF. The CDR3 DNA sequence: TGTGCCAGCAGCTGGCTAGCGGGACCATCCTACGAGCAGTACTTC.

The V call is TRBV6-4, the J call TRBJ1-2; 9 nucleotides line up with TRBD1. The germline V gene has CDR1 MRHNA and CDR2 SNTAGT. CDR3 length: 13 amino acids. Losses at the gene ends were 8 bases for V and 4 bases for J; bases not matched to a gene: 5. CDR3 protein: CASGVQGAYGYTF. CDR3 DNA sequence: TGTGCCAGCGGGGTACAGGGGGCCTATGGCTACACCTTC.

About this clonotype itself: A read error may produce the germline difference seen at one junction end. The gene calls are TRBV2 and TRBJ2-5; 11 nucleotides line up with TRBD2. The V gene's germline CDR1 is SNHLY and CDR2 FYNNEI. CDR3 size: 15 residues. The CDR3 is CAGSYSGGAEETQYF. CDR3 DNA: TGTGCCGGCAGTTATAGCGGGGGGGCCGAGGAGACCCAGTACTTC.

This clonotype has ten or more counts. The chain joins TRBV27 to TRBJ2-7; weak D call: TRBD1 (6 bases). Trimming cost V 5 bases and J 6 bases, with 17 bases left between them. The CDR3 totals 14 residues. In germline, CDR1 is MNHEY, CDR2 SMNVEV (reference sequence). The CDR3 reads CASSVRGRGFEQYF. The CDR3 region has the DNA TGTGCCAGCAGTGTAAGGGGCAGGGGATTCGAGCAGTACTTC.

This clonotype was seen many times. The chain combines TRBV28 with TRBJ1-5; D is undetermined. This CDR3 region has 15 residues. Trimming removed 6 bases at V and 3 bases at J, with 15 bases between. In germline, CDR1 is MDHEN, CDR2 SYDVKM. This CDR3 reads CASSPVRTYNQPQHF. For the CDR3, the DNA is TGTGCCAGCAGCCCCGTCAGGACCTACAATCAGCCCCAGCATTTT.

This clonotype has more than one count but fewer than ten. This sequence joins TRBV4-1 and TRBJ2-7, with D unclear. Germline loops: CDR1 MGHRA, CDR2 YSYEKL. The CDR3 runs to 14 residues. Trimming pared 1 base from V and 0 bases from J, leaving 7 bases between. The CDR3 sequence: CASSQVRSSYEQYF. CDR3 nucleotide sequence: TGCGCCAGCAGCCAAGTTAGGAGCTCCTACGAGCAGTACTTC.